Sequencing of this T cell receptor (beta chain) was carried out in a study of T cell repertoires in cytomegalovirus infection (dated by TCRdb to between 2019 and 2020). About the investigation overall: Peptide stimulations targeted recently identified HLA-C-restricted CMV epitopes, whose presentation resists viral immunomodulation, together with well-studied HLA-B-restricted epitopes. Because public TCR beta signatures pointed to carriage of CMV infection together with the matching HLA type, the HLA type of each donor mattered for the analysis. On the study overall, not on this receptor specifically: In both this cohort and an independent roughly 330-donor cohort, the cumulative frequency of public TCR beta family members distinguished carriers of CMV infection plus the relevant HLA type. The ex vivo response was dominated by HLA-C-restricted CMV-specific TCR beta clonotypes, and the single most frequent clonotype in two of eight donors was supplied by these HLA-C-restricted clonotypes.

The sequencer was an Illumina HiSeq 1500. TCRdb redid the processing of the public reads, applying fastp at Q25 and MiXCR, and retained in-frame beta chains. CDR3 protein sequences are deduplicated, and each keeps its most common genes and DNA. The sample contains 750,000 to 950,000 distinct CDR3 sequences, roughly 29% of them found a single time. The ten largest clones take up about an eighth of the sample. The treatment or condition label here, explained by the study, means: in vitro stimulation with specific CMV peptide epitopes to enrich CMV-specific T cells. In the case of this clonotype: Its antigen is currently not known. Base qualities are missing; no much larger clone stands one base away.

The CDR3 has 19 amino acids, counting the end cysteine and phenylalanine. Left in the record is the CDR3 DNA by itself, 57 bases read in frame from the first base. Trimming takes 6 bases off V and 0 bases off J; junction bases not matched to a gene: 14. In the germline V gene, CDR1 corresponds to SNHLY and CDR2 to FYNNEI. This TCR was recovered from a human donor in good health (CMV status not recorded). Some clones in this sample may be carry-over from other donors' samples. In this chain, TRBV2 is recombined with TRBJ1-5, with TRBD1 identical over 10 junction bases. Sequencing was performed on cultured CD8+ T cells from PBMCs, taken from culture after CMV antigen stimulation. Read as DNA, the sequence is TGTGCCAGCAGCCACCCCGTGGGACAGGGGACATATAGCAATCAGCCCCAGCATTTT. Its protein product is CASSHPVGQGTYSNQPQHF.